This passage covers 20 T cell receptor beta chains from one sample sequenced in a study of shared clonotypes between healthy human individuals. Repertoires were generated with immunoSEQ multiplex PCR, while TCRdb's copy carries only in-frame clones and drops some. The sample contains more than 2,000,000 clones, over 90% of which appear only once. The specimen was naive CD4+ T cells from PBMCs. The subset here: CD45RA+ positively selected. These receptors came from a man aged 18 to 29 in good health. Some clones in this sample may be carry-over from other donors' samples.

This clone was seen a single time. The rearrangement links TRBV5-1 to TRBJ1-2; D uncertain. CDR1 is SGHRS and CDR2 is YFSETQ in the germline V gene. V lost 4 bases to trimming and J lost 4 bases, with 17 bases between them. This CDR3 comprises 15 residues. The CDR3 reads CASSRSGPAGYGYTF. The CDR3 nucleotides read TGCGCCAGCAGCCGATCCGGGCCCGCCGGCTATGGCTACACCTTC.

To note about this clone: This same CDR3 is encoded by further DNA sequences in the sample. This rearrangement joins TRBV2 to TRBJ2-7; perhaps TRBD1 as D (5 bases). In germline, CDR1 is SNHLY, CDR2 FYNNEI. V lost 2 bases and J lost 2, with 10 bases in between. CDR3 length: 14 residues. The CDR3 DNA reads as TGTGCCAGCAGTGAACAGGGCGCAACCTACGAGCAGTACTTC. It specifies CASSEQGATYEQYF.

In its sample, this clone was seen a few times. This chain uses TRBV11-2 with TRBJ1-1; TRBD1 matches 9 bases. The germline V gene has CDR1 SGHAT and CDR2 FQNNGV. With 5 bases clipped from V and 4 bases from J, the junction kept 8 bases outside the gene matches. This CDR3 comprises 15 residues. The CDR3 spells CASSRGQGSGTEAFF. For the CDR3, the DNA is TGTGCCAGCAGCCGGGGACAGGGATCGGGCACTGAAGCTTTCTTT.

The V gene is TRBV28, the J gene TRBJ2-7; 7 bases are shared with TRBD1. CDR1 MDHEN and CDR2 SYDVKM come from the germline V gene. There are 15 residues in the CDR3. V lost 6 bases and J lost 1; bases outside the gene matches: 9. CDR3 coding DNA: TGTGCCAGCAGCCCTCCGGGACAGACGTCCTACGAGCAGTACTTC. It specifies CASSPPGQTSYEQYF.

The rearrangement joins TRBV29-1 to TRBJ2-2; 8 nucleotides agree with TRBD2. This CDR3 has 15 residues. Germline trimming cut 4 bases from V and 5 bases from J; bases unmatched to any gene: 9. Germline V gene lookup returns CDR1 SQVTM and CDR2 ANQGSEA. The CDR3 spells CSVGGREGGTGELFF. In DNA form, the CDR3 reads TGCAGCGTTGGGGGACGGGAGGGTGGAACCGGGGAGCTGTTTTTT.

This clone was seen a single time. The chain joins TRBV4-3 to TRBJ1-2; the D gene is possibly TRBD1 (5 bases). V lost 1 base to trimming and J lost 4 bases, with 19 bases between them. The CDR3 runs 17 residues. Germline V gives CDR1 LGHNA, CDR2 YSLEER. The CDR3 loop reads CASSQGPGGAGSYGYTF. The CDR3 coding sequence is TGCGCCAGCAGCCAAGGACCGGGAGGGGCAGGGAGCTATGGCTACACCTTC.

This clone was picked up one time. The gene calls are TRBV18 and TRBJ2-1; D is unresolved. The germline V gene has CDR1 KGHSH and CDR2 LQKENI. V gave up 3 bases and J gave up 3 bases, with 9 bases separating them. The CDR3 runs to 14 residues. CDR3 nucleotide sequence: TGTGCCAGCTCACCTTCACTGGGCTACAATGAGCAGTTCTTC. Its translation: CASSPSLGYNEQFF.

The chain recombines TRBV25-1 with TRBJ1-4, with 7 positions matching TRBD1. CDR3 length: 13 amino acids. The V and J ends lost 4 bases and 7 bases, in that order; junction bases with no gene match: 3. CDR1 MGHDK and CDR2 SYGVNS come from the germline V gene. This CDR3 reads CASSGQGGEKLFF. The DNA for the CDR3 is TGTGCCAGCAGTGGACAGGGTGGTGAAAAACTGTTTTTT.

CDR3 sequence: CASSLGAGGQETQYF. The CDR3 DNA is TGTGCCAGCAGTTTGGGGGCAGGGGGCCAAGAGACCCAGTACTTC. The rearrangement uses TRBV28 and TRBJ2-5, with 7 bases matching TRBD1. Trimming cost V 3 bases and J 1 base; bases outside gene matches: 5. The CDR3 length is 15 residues. Germline V gene lookup returns CDR1 MDHEN and CDR2 SYDVKM.

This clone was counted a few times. The CDR3, as DNA: TGTGCCAGCAGCTTGGTCCCGGAATCGAACACTGAAGCTTTCTTT. Its translation is CASSLVPESNTEAFF. The chain uses TRBV5-6 and TRBJ1-1; unclear D gene. Trimming shortened V by 0 bases and J by 1 base, and 10 bases separated the two germline ends. The CDR3 runs to 15 residues. CDR1 is SGHDT and CDR2 is YYEEEE in the germline V gene.

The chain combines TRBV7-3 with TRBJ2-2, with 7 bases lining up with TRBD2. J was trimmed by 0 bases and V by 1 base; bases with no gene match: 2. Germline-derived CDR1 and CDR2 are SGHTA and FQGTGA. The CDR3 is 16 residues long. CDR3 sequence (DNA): TGTGCCAGCAGCTTAATAGCGGGTGCGAACACCGGGGAGCTGTTTTTT. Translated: CASSLIAGANTGELFF.

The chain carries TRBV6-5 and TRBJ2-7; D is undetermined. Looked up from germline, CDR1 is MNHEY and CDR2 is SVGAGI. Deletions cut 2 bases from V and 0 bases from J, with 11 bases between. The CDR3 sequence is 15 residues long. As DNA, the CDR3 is TGTGCCAGCAGTTACAACCGGGCCAACTCCTACGAGCAGTACTTC. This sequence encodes CASSYNRANSYEQYF.

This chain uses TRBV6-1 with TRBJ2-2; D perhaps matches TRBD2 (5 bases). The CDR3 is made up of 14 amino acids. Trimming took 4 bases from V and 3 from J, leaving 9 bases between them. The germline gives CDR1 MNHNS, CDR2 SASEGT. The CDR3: CASSARTDTGELFF. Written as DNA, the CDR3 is TGTGCCAGCAGTGCAAGGACTGACACCGGGGAGCTGTTTTTT.

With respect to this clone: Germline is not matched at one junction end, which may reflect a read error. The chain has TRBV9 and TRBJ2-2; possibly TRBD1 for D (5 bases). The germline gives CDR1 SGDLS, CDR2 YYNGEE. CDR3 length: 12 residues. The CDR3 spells CASSRQSGPPRF. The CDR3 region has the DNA TGTGCCAGCAGTCGTCAATCAGGGCCGCCCCGTTTT.

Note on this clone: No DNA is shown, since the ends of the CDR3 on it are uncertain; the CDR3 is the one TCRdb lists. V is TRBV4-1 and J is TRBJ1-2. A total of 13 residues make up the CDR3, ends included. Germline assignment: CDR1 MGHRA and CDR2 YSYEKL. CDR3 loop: CASSQEVVGKGTF.

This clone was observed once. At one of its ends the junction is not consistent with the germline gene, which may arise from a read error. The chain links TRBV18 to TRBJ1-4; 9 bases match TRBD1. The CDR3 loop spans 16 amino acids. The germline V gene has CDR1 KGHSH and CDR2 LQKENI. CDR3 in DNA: TGTGCCAGCTCACCACAACCAAGCGGGACAGGGACGCCGGTTGCTTTT. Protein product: CASSPQPSGTGTPVAF.

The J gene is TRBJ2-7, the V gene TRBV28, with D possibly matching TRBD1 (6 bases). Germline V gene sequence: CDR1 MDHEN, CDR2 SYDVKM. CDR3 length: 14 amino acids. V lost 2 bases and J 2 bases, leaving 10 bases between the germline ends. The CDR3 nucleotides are TGTGCCAGCAGTTTAGAAGGGACAACCTACGAGCAGTACTTC. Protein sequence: CASSLEGTTYEQYF.

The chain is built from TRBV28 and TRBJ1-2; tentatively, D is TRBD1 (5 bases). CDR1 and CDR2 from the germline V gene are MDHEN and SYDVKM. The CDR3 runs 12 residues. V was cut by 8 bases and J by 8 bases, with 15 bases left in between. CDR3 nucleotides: TGTGCCAGCGGAGGGGTGGGAAACGGCTACACCTTC. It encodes CASGGVGNGYTF.

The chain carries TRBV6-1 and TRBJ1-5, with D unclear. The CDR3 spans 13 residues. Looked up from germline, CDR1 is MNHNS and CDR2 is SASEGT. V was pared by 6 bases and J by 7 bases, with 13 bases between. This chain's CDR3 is CASREYTAQPQHF. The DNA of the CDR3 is TGTGCCAGCAGAGAGTATACGGCCCAGCCCCAGCATTTT.

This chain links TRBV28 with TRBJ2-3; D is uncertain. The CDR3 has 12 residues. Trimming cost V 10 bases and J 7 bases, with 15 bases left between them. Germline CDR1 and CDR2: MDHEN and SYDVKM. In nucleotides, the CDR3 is TGTGCCATCTCGACTCGCAGAAATACGCAGTATTTT. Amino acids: CAISTRRNTQYF.